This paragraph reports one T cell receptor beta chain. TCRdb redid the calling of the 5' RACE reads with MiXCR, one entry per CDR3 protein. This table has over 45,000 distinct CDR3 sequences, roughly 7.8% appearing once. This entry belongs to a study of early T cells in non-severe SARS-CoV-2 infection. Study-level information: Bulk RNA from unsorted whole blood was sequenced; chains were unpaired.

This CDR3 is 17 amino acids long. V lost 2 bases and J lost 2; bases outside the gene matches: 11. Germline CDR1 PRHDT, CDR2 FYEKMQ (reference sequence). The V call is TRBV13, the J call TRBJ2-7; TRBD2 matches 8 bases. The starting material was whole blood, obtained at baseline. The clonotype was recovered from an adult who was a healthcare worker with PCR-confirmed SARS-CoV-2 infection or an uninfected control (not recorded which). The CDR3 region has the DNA TGTGCCAGCAGCTTAAGGCGACCTAGCGGGCTAACCTACGAGCAGTACTTC. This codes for CASSLRRPSGLTYEQYF. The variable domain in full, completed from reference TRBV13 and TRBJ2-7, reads AAGVIQSPRHLIKEKRETATLKCYPIPRHDTVYWYQQGPGQDPQFLISFYEKMQSDKGSIPDRFSAQQFSDYHSELNMSSLELGDSALYFCASSLRRPSGLTYEQYFGPGTRLTVT.